A selection of T cell receptor beta chains follows, all from one sample in a study of T cells in Graves' hyperthyroidism and ophthalmopathy. MiXCR was run by TCRdb on the multiplex PCR reads, yielding one entry per CDR3 protein. There are 730,000 or so distinct CDR3 sequences in the sample; approximately 18% occur only once, and 15% to 20% lies in the top ten. Sequencing was done on a sample of blood. The receptors were sampled from a woman aged 50 to 60 with Graves' hyperthyroidism that later progressed to Graves' ophthalmopathy. Each CDR3 is given with its conserved first and last residue. A D gene is named only where the DNA matches it firmly. Clone size, where shown, is once, few, many, or a class for clones that have expanded.

v_gene	d_gene	abundance	j_gene	CDR3aa	CDR3nt
TRBV5-1	NA	NA	TRBJ2-1	CASSPVPLRGNNNEQFF	TGCGCCAGCAGCCCTGTCCCCCTCAGGGGAAATAACAATGAGCAGTTCTTC
TRBV20-1	TRBD1	many	TRBJ2-1	CSATPMGGQGYNEQFF	TGCAGTGCTACTCCCATGGGGGGACAGGGTTACAATGAGCAGTTCTTC
TRBV12-3/TRBV12-4	NA	NA	TRBJ1-5	CASSFTRQRPQHF	TGTGCCAGCAGTTTCACACGGCAGAGGCCCCAGCATTTT
TRBV5-1	NA	few	TRBJ1-4	CASSWTAPNEKLFF	TGCGCCAGCAGCTGGACAGCTCCTAATGAAAAACTGTTTTTT
TRBV4-1	NA	few	TRBJ1-5	CASSQEVSNQPQHF	TGCGCCAGCAGCCAAGAGGTGAGCAATCAGCCCCAGCATTTT
TRBV5-1	NA	NA	TRBJ2-5	CASSQGPQTQETQYF	TGCGCCAGCAGCCAGGGGCCTCAGACTCAAGAGACCCAGTACTTC
TRBV7-8	NA	many	TRBJ2-7	CASRHRGGYEQYF	TGTGCCAGCAGACACCGGGGAGGCTACGAGCAGTACTTC
TRBV12-3/TRBV12-4	NA	NA	TRBJ1-5	CASLGGGFGQPQHF	TGTGCCAGCCTGGGTGGGGGGTTTGGGCAGCCCCAGCATTTT
TRBV27	TRBD1	many	TRBJ1-4	CASSLQGQLNEKLFF	TGTGCCAGCAGTTTACAGGGACAGCTTAATGAAAAACTGTTTTTT
TRBV27	NA	many	TRBJ2-5	CASSSRSRVQETQYF	TGTGCCAGCAGTTCCCGATCAAGGGTCCAAGAGACCCAGTACTTC
TRBV5-1	NA	few	TRBJ2-3	CASSLLWDASTDTQYF	TGCGCCAGCAGCTTGTTGTGGGACGCTAGCACAGATACGCAGTATTTT
TRBV10-3	NA	NA	TRBJ2-6	CATTGQPKEGANVLTF	TGTGCCACCACTGGACAGCCGAAGGAGGGGGCCAACGTCCTGACTTTC
TRBV11-2	NA	many	TRBJ2-5	CASSLVMETQYF	TGTGCCAGCAGCTTAGTTATGGAGACCCAGTACTTC
TRBV20-1	TRBD1	few	TRBJ1-5	CSATTGTGVEGSNQPQHF	TGCAGTGCTACCACGGGGACAGGGGTTGAGGGTAGCAATCAGCCCCAGCATTTT
TRBV3-1	NA	many	TRBJ1-1	CASSQPRDGSTEAFF	TGTGCCAGCAGCCAACCCCGGGACGGCTCGACTGAAGCTTTCTTT
TRBV11-3	TRBD2	NA	TRBJ2-1	CASSWTSGIYNEQFF	TGTGCCAGCAGCTGGACTAGCGGGATTTACAATGAGCAGTTCTTC
TRBV5-1	TRBD1	NA	TRBJ2-7	CASSLYRGQSYEQYF	TGCGCCAGCAGCCTCTACAGGGGCCAGTCCTACGAGCAGTACTTC
TRBV11-2	NA	many	TRBJ2-3	CASSPVGGAADTQYF	TGTGCCAGCAGCCCGGTGGGGGGGGCAGCAGATACGCAGTATTTT
TRBV6-1	NA	NA	TRBJ1-4	CASSSTGLLMEKLFF	TGTGCCAGCAGTAGCACAGGGTTATTAATGGAAAAACTGTTTTTT
TRBV18	NA	few	TRBJ1-1	CASSPRAGGSAEAFF	TGTGCCAGCTCACCGAGGGCGGGAGGGTCCGCTGAAGCTTTCTTT